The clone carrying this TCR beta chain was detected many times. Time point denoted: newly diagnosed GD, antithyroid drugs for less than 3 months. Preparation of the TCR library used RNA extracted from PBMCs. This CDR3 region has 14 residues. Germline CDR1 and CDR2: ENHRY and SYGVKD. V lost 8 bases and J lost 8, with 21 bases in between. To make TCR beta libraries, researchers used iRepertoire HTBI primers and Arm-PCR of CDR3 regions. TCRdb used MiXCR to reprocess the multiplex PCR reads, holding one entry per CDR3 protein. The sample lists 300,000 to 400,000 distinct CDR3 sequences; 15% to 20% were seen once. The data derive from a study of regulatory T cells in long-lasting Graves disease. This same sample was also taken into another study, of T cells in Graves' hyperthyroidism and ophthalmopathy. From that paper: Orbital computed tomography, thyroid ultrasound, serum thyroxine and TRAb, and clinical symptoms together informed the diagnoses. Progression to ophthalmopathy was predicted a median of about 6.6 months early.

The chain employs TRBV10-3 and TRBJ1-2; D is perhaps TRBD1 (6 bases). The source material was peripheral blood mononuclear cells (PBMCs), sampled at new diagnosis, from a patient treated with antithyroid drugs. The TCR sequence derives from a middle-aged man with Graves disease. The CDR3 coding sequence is TGTGCCATCCGAGCAATCCAGGGGCTTGGAGGCTACACCTTC. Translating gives CAIRAIQGLGGYTF.